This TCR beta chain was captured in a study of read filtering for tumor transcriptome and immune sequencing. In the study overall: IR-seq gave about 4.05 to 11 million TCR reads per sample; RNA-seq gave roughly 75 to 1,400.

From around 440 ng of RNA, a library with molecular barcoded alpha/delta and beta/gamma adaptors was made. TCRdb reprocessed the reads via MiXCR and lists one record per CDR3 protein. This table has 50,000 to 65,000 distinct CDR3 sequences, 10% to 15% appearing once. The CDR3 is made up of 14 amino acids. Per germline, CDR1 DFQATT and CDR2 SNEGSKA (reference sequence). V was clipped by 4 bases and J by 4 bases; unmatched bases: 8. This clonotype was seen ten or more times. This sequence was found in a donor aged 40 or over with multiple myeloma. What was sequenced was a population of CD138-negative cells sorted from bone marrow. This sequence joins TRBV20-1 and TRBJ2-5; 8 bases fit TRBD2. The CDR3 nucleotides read TGCAGTGCTAAGGGGCCGGGAGGGGTAGAGACCCAGTACTTC. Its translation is CSAKGPGGVETQYF.